These 18 T cell receptor beta chains were sequenced from one sample in a study of blood T cell repertoires in COVID-19. Clones were sequenced by immunoSEQ multiplex PCR, and TCRdb holds only the in-frame ones, with some missing. The sample shows about 400,000 clones, 88% of them seen only once. Sequencing used PBMCs or T cells enriched from blood (not recorded which). These receptors all come from a middle-aged woman with acute COVID-19.

The V call is TRBV4-1, the J call TRBJ1-1; 10 bases map to TRBD1. The CDR3 is 18 residues long. V lost 0 bases and J lost 6; bases outside the gene matches: 13. Germline assignment: CDR1 MGHRA and CDR2 YSYEKL. CDR3 nucleotides: TGCGCCAGCAGCCAAGAGGTTACCGTAGGACAGGGGGGAGCTGAAGCTTTCTTT. Translation gives CASSQEVTVGQGGAEAFF.

The chain recombines TRBV4-1 with TRBJ1-2; TRBD1 agrees at 7 bases. This CDR3 is built from 17 residues. In germline, CDR1 is MGHRA, CDR2 YSYEKL. The J segment lost 4 bases and the V segment lost 1 base, leaving 12 bases of the junction unmatched. The DNA for the CDR3 is TGCGCCAGCAGCCAAGGGGGGACAGAAGGTAGTGTCTATGGCTACACCTTC. Protein sequence: CASSQGGTEGSVYGYTF.

The V and J genes are TRBV5-3 and TRBJ1-6, with D possibly matching TRBD1 (5 bases). TRBV5-3 is flagged as an ORF with uncertain function. CDR3 length: 15 residues. The V gene lost 2 bases and the J gene lost 6 bases, with 12 bases spanning the gap. CDR3 sequence (DNA): TGTGCCAGAAGCTTCCGGGCAGGGTGTAATTCACCCCTCCACTTT. Translation gives CARSFRAGCNSPLHF.

The chain is built from TRBV19 and TRBJ1-2, with D possibly TRBD1 on 5 matching bases. V was pared by 9 bases and J by 6 bases, with 8 bases between. The CDR3 sequence is 10 residues long. The germline CDR1 and CDR2 sequences are LNHDA and SQIVND (reference sequence). CDR3 sequence reads: CASREDGYTF. The DNA for the CDR3 is TGTGCCAGCAGGGAAGATGGCTACACCTTC.

J is TRBJ1-2 and V is TRBV4-1; D is ambiguous. Germline CDR1 and CDR2: MGHRA and YSYEKL. V lost 4 bases to trimming and J lost 8 bases, with 17 bases between them. This CDR3 is 14 amino acids long. Here the CDR3 DNA reads TGCGCCAGCAGCCGGGGAGCGGCGCAGCAGGGCTACACCTTC. Translated: CASSRGAAQQGYTF.

The chain joins TRBV12-3 or TRBV12-4 to TRBJ1-2; D is possibly TRBD1 (6 bases). The length of the CDR3 is 12 residues. The germline V and J ends were trimmed by 3 bases and 8 bases, with 10 bases remaining between them. In DNA, the CDR3 is TGTGCCAGCAGTTTTGTCAGGGGAGGCTACACCTTC. This encodes CASSFVRGGYTF.

Turning to this clone: This specimen includes other DNA sequences encoding the same CDR3. V is TRBV5-1 and J is TRBJ2-7; no firm D call. The V and J ends lost 0 bases and 2 bases respectively, with 6 bases between them. The CDR3 has 13 amino acids. Germline lookup yields CDR1 SGHRS and CDR2 YFSETQ. CDR3 nucleotides: TGCGCCAGCAGCTTGGGCGGTACCTACGAGCAGTACTTC. Translated, it gives CASSLGGTYEQYF. The whole variable domain, remainder taken from reference TRBV5-1 and TRBJ2-7, is KAGVTQTPRYLIKTRGQQVTLSCSPISGHRSVSWYQQTPGQGLQFLFEYFSETQRNKGNFPGRFSGRQFSNSRSEMNVSTLELGDSALYLCASSLGGTYEQYFGPGTRLTVT.

The chain carries TRBV4-2 and TRBJ2-3; D is ambiguous. Germline values: CDR1 LGHNA, CDR2 YNFKEQ. This CDR3 is built from 15 residues. Trimming stripped 2 bases from V and 0 bases from J, with 9 bases between. The CDR3: CASSQLSSSTDTQYF. CDR3 nucleotide sequence: TGTGCCAGCAGCCAACTTTCCTCTAGCACAGATACGCAGTATTTT.

This clone is a singleton in its sample. V usage is TRBV5-4 and J usage is TRBJ1-2; 10 bases agree with TRBD1. The CDR3 runs to 15 residues. Germline V gene sequence: CDR1 SGHNT, CDR2 YYREEE (reference sequence). V gave up 2 bases and J gave up 4 bases; unmatched junction bases: 5. The CDR3 DNA reads TGTGCCAGCAGCTTAGGACAGGGGGGGCCCTATGGCTACACCTTC. Protein product: CASSLGQGGPYGYTF.

V is TRBV4-1 and J is TRBJ2-2; D remains ambiguous. With 0 bases removed from V and 0 bases from J, the gap between germline ends came to 8 bases. Germline CDR1 MGHRA, CDR2 YSYEKL. The length of the CDR3 is 16 residues. CDR3 sequence: CASSQEAGPNTGELFF. DNA for the CDR3: TGCGCCAGCAGCCAAGAGGCAGGCCCGAACACCGGGGAGCTGTTTTTT.

V and J are TRBV19 and TRBJ2-7; 9 nucleotides agree with TRBD1. Germline V lookup: CDR1 LNHDA, CDR2 SQIVND (reference sequence). The CDR3 covers 13 residues. V gave up 6 bases and J gave up 7 bases; unmatched junction bases: 7. CDR3: CASSTGTGLEQYF. In DNA form, the CDR3 reads TGTGCCAGTAGCACCGGGACAGGGCTTGAGCAGTACTTC. Supplemented by reference TRBV19 and TRBJ2-7, the full variable domain reads DGGITQSPKYLFRKEGQNVTLSCEQNLNHDAMYWYRQDPGQGLRLIYYSQIVNDFQKGDIAEGYSVSREKKESFPLTVTSAQKNPTAFYLCASSTGTGLEQYFGPGTRLTVT.

The genes are TRBV7-2 and TRBJ2-3; a possible D gene is TRBD1 (5 bases). V was pared by 0 bases and J by 4 bases, with 8 bases between. CDR3 length: 14 residues. Germline V lookup: CDR1 SGHTA, CDR2 FQGNSA. Here the CDR3 reads CASSLARVADTQYF. The CDR3 DNA reads as TGTGCCAGCAGCTTAGCCAGGGTGGCAGATACGCAGTATTTT. Supplemented by reference TRBV7-2 and TRBJ2-3, the full variable domain reads GAGVSQSPSNKVTEKGKDVELRCDPISGHTALYWYRQSLGQGLEFLIYFQGNSAPDKSGLPSDRFSAERTGGSVSTLTIQRTQQEDSAVYLCASSLARVADTQYFGPGTRLTVL.

This clone showed up just a few times. The rearrangement joins TRBV25-1 to TRBJ1-2; D unresolved. The V and J ends lost 3 bases and 4 bases respectively, with 6 bases between them. This CDR3 comprises 12 residues. Per germline, CDR1 MGHDK and CDR2 SYGVNS. The CDR3 is CASSDWAYGYTF. For the CDR3, the DNA is TGTGCCAGCAGTGACTGGGCCTATGGCTACACCTTC.

The CDR3 nucleotides are TGTGCCAGCAGCTTTAGCAGGGGACACAATGAGCAGTTCTTC. Its protein is CASSFSRGHNEQFF. V and J are TRBV5-5 and TRBJ2-1; tentative D call: TRBD1 (6 bases). The CDR3 is 14 amino acids. V was clipped by 2 bases and J by 5 bases, with 11 bases between them. Germline CDR1 and CDR2: SGHKS and YYEKEE (reference sequence).

This sequence joins TRBV11-2 and TRBJ1-2; no clear D. Germline CDR1 reads SGHAT; CDR2 reads FQNNGV. The CDR3 is 13 residues long. The V gene lost 5 bases and the J gene lost 4 bases, with 11 bases spanning the gap. CDR3 amino acids: CASSLSTFYGYTF. The CDR3 DNA is TGTGCCAGCAGCCTGTCTACCTTCTATGGCTACACCTTC. The whole variable domain, filled in from reference TRBV11-2 and TRBJ1-2, reads EAGVAQSPRYKIIEKRQSVAFWCNPISGHATLYWYQQILGQGPKLLIQFQNNGVVDDSQLPKDRFSAERLKGVDSTLKIQPAKLEDSAVYLCASSLSTFYGYTFGSGTRLTVV.

This sequence joins TRBV12-5 and TRBJ1-5; the D is unclear. V dropped 3 bases and J dropped 0 bases, with 12 bases sitting between them. The germline V gene has CDR1 LGHNT and CDR2 FRNRAP. CDR3 length: 16 residues. CDR3 sequence reads: CASGFTRRYSNQPQHF. Here the CDR3 DNA reads TGTGCTAGTGGTTTCACGCGGCGATATAGCAATCAGCCCCAGCATTTT.

V usage is TRBV7-9 and J usage is TRBJ2-1; no reliable D call. In germline, CDR1 is SEHNR, CDR2 FQNEAQ (reference sequence). This CDR3 is built from 16 residues. V lost 2 bases and J lost 1, with 12 bases in between. CDR3 loop: CASSLTDSESYNEQFF. CDR3 bases: TGTGCCAGCAGCTTAACCGACTCCGAATCCTACAATGAGCAGTTCTTC.

The CDR3 DNA is TGCGCCAGCAGCTTGGCGTTGAGCAGGCCAGATACGCAGTATTTT. Its protein product is CASSLALSRPDTQYF. The genes are TRBV5-1 and TRBJ2-3; D not resolved. Trimming took 0 bases from V and 4 from J, leaving 12 bases between them. From germline, CDR1 is SGHRS and CDR2 YFSETQ. The CDR3 contains 15 residues.